Listed below are T cell receptor beta chains from one sample, sequenced in a study of breast tumors, draining lymph nodes, adjacent tissues. TCRdb analysed the multiplex PCR reads with MiXCR anew, one entry per CDR3 protein. The data contain tens of thousands of distinct CDR3 sequences, 15% to 20% of them singletons. Sequenced material: axillary lymph node tissue. Receptor source: a female donor with breast cancer. Some clones in this sample may be carry-over from other donors' samples. The conserved cysteine and the conserved F or W are not part of the CDR3 here.

TRBV10-3	TRBJ2-1	ASSGLGSYNEQF
TRBV7-2	TRBJ2-7	ASSLDGSREQY
TRBV6-5	TRBJ1-5	ASRLLGWGSNQPQH
TRBV4-1	TRBJ2-1	ASKLRDHDVQF
TRBV30	TRBJ2-7	AWTGQAYEQY
TRBV11-1	TRBJ2-1	ASSSSGAYNEQF
TRBV2	TRBJ2-6	ASRLFPGPQARYGANVLT
TRBV6-5	TRBJ2-2	ASSYSGTNTGELF
TRBV6-1	TRBJ1-5	ASSTGQLSGQPQH
TRBV28	TRBJ1-6	ASSALGTGGRDSPLH
TRBV30	TRBJ1-2	AWSGLGRGTYGYT
TRBV4-3	TRBJ2-4	ASSQEWRAQNIQY